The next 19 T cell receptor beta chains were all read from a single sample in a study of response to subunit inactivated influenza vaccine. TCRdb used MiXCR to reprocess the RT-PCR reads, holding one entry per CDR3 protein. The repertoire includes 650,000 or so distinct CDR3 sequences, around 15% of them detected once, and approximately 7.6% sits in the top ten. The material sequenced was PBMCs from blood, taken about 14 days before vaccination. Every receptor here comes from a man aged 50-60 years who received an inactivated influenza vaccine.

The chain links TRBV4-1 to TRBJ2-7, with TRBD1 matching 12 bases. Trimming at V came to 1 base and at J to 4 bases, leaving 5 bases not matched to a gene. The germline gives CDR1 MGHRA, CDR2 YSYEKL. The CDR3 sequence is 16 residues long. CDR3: CASSQVRGQGAYEQYF. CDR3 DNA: TGCGCCAGCAGCCAAGTAAGGGGACAGGGGGCTTACGAGCAGTACTTC.

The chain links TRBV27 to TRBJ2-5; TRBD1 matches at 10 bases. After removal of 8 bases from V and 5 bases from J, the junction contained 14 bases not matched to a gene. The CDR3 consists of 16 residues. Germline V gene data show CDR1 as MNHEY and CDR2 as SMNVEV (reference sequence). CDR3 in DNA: TGTGCCAGCGGACCCTTATGGGACAGGGGTCCGGAGACCCAGTACTTC. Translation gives CASGPLWDRGPETQYF.

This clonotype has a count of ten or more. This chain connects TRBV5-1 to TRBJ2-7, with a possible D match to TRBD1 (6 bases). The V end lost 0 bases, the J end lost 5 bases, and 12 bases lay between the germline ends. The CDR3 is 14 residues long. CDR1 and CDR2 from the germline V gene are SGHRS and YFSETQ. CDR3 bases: TGCGCCAGCAGCTTGGAACAGGGCGAGAACGAGCAGTACTTC. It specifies CASSLEQGENEQYF. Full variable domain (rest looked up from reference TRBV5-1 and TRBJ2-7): KAGVTQTPRYLIKTRGQQVTLSCSPISGHRSVSWYQQTPGQGLQFLFEYFSETQRNKGNFPGRFSGRQFSNSRSEMNVSTLELGDSALYLCASSLEQGENEQYFGPGTRLTVT.

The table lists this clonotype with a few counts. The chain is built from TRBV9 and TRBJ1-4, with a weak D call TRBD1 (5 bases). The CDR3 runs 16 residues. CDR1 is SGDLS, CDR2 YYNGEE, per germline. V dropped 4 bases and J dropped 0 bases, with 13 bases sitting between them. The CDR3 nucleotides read TGTGCCAGCAGCCCACTCGGGGGGACAACTAATGAAAAACTGTTTTTT. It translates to CASSPLGGTTNEKLFF.

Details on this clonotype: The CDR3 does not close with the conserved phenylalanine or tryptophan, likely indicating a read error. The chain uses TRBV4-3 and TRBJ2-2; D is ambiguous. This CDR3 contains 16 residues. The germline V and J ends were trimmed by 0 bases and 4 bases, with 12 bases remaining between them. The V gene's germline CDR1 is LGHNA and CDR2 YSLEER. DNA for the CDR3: TGCGCCAGCAGCCAAGAGCACAGACGAGCCACCGGGGAGCTGTTTTCT. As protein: CASSQEHRRATGELFS.

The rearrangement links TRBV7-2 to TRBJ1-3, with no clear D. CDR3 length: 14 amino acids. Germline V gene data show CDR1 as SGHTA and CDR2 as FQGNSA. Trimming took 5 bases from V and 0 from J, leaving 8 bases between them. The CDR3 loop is CASSMDYSGNTIYF. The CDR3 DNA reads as TGTGCCAGCAGCATGGACTACTCTGGAAACACCATATATTTT.

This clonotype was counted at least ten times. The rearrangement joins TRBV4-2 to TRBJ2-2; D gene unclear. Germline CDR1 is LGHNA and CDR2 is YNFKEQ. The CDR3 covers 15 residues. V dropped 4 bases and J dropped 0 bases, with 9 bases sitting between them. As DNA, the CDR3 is TGTGCCAGCAGCCTGCGGACCACGAACACCGGGGAGCTGTTTTTT. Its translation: CASSLRTTNTGELFF.

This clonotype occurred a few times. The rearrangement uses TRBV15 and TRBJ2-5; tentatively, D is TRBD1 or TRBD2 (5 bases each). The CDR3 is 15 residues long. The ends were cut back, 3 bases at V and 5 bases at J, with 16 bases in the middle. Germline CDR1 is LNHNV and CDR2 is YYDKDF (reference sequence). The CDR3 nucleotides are TGTGCCACCAGCAGCGGGACGGCCTCGGGTGAGACCCAGTACTTC. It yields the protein CATSSGTASGETQYF. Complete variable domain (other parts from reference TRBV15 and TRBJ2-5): DAMVIQNPRYQVTQFGKPVTLSCSQTLNHNVMYWYQQKSSQAPKLLFHYYDKDFNNEADTPDNFQSRRPNTSFCFLDIRSPGLGDTAMYLCATSSGTASGETQYFGPGTRLLVL.

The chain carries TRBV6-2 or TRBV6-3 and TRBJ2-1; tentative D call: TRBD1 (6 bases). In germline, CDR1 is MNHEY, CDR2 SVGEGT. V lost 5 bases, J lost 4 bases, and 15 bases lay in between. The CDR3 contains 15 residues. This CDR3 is CASSTDYRVYNEQFF. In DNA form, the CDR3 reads TGTGCCAGCAGTACCGACTACAGGGTATACAATGAGCAGTTCTTC.

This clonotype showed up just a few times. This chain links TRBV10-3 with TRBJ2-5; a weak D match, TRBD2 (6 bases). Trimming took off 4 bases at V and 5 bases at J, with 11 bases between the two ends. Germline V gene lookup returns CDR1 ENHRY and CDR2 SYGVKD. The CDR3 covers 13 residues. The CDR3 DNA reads TGTGCCATCAGTGCGACTAGTGCGGAGACCCAGTACTTC. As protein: CAISATSAETQYF.

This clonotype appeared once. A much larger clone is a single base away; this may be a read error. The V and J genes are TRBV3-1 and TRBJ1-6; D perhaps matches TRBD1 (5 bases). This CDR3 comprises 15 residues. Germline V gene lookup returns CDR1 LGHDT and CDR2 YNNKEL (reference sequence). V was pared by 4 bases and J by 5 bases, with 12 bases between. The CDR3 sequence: CASSPPGTDNSPLHF. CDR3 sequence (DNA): TGTGCCAGCAGCCCCCCGGGGACGGATAATTCACCCCTCCACTTT.

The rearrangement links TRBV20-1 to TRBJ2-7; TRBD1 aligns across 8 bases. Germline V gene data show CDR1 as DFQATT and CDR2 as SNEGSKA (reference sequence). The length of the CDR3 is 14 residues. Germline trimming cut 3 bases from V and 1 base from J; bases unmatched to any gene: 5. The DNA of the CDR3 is TGCAGTGCTAGTCGGGACAGGACTTCCTACGAGCAGTACTTC. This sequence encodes CSASRDRTSYEQYF.

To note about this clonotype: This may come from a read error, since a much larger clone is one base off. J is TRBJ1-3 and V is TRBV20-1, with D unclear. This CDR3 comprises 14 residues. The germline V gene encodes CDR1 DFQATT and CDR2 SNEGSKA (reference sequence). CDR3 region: CSARPSYSGNSIYF. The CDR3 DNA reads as TGCAGTGCTAGACCATCGTACTCTGGAAACAGCATATATTTT.

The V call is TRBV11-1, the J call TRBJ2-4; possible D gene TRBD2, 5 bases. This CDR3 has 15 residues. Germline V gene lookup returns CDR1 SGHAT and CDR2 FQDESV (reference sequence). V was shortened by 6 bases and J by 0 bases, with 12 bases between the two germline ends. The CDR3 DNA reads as TGTGCCAGCAGTTCCGGACTGGAAGCCAAAAACATTCAGTACTTC. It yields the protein CASSSGLEAKNIQYF.

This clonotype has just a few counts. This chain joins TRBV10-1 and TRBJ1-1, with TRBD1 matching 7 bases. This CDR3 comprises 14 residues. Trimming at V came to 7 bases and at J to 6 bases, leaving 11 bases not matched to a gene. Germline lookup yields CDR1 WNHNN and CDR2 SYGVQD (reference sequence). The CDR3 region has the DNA TGCGCCAGCAAAACCGACAGGGCGGAATCTGAAGCTTTCTTT. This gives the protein CASKTDRAESEAFF.

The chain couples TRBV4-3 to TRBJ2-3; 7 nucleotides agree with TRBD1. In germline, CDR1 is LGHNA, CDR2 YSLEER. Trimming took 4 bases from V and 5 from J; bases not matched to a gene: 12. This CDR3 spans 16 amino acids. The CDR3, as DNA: TGCGCCAGCAGCCGAATGACCAGGGGGTTTGGAGATACGCAGTATTTT. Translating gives CASSRMTRGFGDTQYF.

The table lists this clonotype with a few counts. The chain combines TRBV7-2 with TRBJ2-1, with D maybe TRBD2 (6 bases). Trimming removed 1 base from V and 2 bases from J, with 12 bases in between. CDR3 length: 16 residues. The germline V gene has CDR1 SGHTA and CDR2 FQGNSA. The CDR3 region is CASSLEGLGTYNEQFF. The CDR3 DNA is TGTGCCAGCAGCTTAGAGGGACTGGGAACCTACAATGAGCAGTTCTTC.

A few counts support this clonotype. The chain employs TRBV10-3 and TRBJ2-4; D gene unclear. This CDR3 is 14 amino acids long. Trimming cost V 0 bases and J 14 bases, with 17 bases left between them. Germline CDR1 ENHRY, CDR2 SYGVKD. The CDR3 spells CAISESKGSRVEYF. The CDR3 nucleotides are TGTGCCATCAGTGAGTCGAAAGGATCGCGAGTCGAGTACTTC.

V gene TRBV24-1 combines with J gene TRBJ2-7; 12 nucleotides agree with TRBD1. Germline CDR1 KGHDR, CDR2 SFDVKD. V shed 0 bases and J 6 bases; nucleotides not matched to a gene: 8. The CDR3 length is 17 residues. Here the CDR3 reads CATSDLHKGQGALEQYF. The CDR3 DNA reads TGTGCCACCAGTGATTTGCACAAGGGACAGGGGGCACTCGAGCAGTACTTC.